This TCR beta chain is from a study of blood T cells in healthy people across ages. Points from the study as a whole: Donor CMV status was unknown, possibly confounding expanded clonotype changes. It was the long-lived donors that had more naive CD4+ cells and higher diversity than aged donors.

The V and J ends lost 3 bases and 5 bases, in that order; junction bases with no gene match: 15. Germline CDR1 LGHNA, CDR2 YNFKEQ. CDR3 length equals 17 residues. Investigators took about 9.2 milliliters of peripheral blood from every donor. With a J-beta primer mix and a sample-barcoded 5' primer, a second PCR ran about 6 to 11 cycles. CDR3-containing paired-end reads numbered at least 2.5 million in each sample. TCRdb analysed the 5' RACE reads with MiXCR anew, one entry per CDR3 protein. This table has 890,000 or so distinct CDR3 sequences, 60% to 80% appearing once. This clonotype was counted a few times. What it recognizes is unknown.

This chain links TRBV4-2 with TRBJ2-5; 7 positions match TRBD2. The receptor was derived from a young man in good health. The material sequenced was blood. The CDR3 DNA is TGTGCCAGCAGCCATGACCTCTTAGCGTCCGGGGGGGAGACCCAGTACTTC. Protein sequence: CASSHDLLASGGETQYF.